Shown below are 32 T cell receptor beta chains from a single sample sequenced in a study of CD8 T cells in ankylosing spondylitis. TCRdb redid the calling of the 5' RACE reads with MiXCR, one entry per CDR3 protein. The repertoire holds under 300,000 distinct CDR3 sequences, with over 15% as singletons. The sequencing input was blood, either unsorted or a sorted T cell fraction (not recorded which). The receptors shown here come from a male donor with ankylosing spondylitis or in good health (not recorded which).

This rearrangement joins TRBV28 to TRBJ1-1; D perhaps matches TRBD1 (5 bases). The CDR3 is made up of 15 amino acids. Trimming removed 5 bases from V and 5 bases from J, with 18 bases in between. The germline V gene encodes CDR1 MDHEN and CDR2 SYDVKM. Written as DNA, the CDR3 is TGTGCCAGCAGTCCTCACTCGTCGGGGGGAACTGAAGCTTTCTTT. Amino acids: CASSPHSSGGTEAFF.

This clonotype came up a few times. This rearrangement joins TRBV2 to TRBJ2-1, with D perhaps matching TRBD2 (5 bases). Germline lookup yields CDR1 SNHLY and CDR2 FYNNEI. The CDR3 has 14 residues. The ends were cut back, 6 bases at V and 5 bases at J, with 14 bases in the middle. CDR3 DNA sequence: TGTGCCAGCAGCGACGTGAGGACTGACAATGAGCAGTTCTTC. Translation: CASSDVRTDNEQFF.

The chain links TRBV29-1 to TRBJ2-1, with TRBD2 matching 9 bases. From germline, CDR1 is SQVTM and CDR2 ANQGSEA. The CDR3 sequence is 14 residues long. V shed 4 bases, J shed 5 bases, and the junction held 6 bases outside the gene matches. The CDR3 DNA reads TGCAGCGTTGTGAGCGGGAGGATGCACAATGAGCAGTTCTTC. Its protein product is CSVVSGRMHNEQFF.

V gene TRBV4-3 combines with J gene TRBJ2-3, with 9 bases identical to TRBD2. The V gene end was trimmed by 2 bases and the J gene end by 5 bases; junction bases not matched to a gene: 14. The V gene's germline CDR1 is LGHNA and CDR2 YSLEER. The CDR3 has 18 residues. This CDR3 reads CASSQWSLAGDGEDTQYF. The DNA for the CDR3 is TGCGCCAGCAGCCAATGGTCCTTAGCGGGAGACGGCGAAGATACGCAGTATTTT.

This clonotype appeared a few times. The genes are TRBV20-1 and TRBJ2-1, with 8 bases that match TRBD2. The CDR3 sequence is 15 residues long. V trimming: 2 bases; J trimming: 8 bases; junction bases outside the gene matches: 11. CDR1 is DFQATT and CDR2 is SNEGSKA in the germline V gene (reference sequence). As DNA, the CDR3 is TGCAGTGCTAGACACGATAGCGGGGAGTGGTATGAGCAGTTCTTC. Its translation is CSARHDSGEWYEQFF.

The table lists this clonotype with many counts. A read error may account for a junction end that differs from germline. V gene TRBV7-7 combines with J gene TRBJ2-6; D is unclear. Germline V CDR1 and CDR2: SSHAT, FNYEAQ (reference sequence). This CDR3 region has 15 residues. CDR3 loop: CASSPSVSGANVLTF. CDR3 bases: TGTGCTAGCAGCCCCAGTGTCTCTGGGGCCAACGTCCTGACTTTC.

This clonotype was picked up a small number of times. V gene TRBV7-9 combines with J gene TRBJ1-1; TRBD1 aligns across 9 bases. The germline V gene has CDR1 SEHNR and CDR2 FQNEAQ (reference sequence). V lost 3 bases, J lost 4 bases, and 6 bases stayed unmatched. CDR3 length: 15 amino acids. DNA for the CDR3: TGTGCCAGCAGCTTTAAACCGGACAGGGGCACTGAAGCTTTCTTT. Protein: CASSFKPDRGTEAFF. The complete variable domain, with remaining parts taken from reference TRBV7-9 and TRBJ1-1, reads DTGVSQNPRHKITKRGQNVTFRCDPISEHNRLYWYRQTLGQGPEFLTYFQNEAQLEKSRLLSDRFSAERPKGSFSTLEIQRTEQGDSAMYLCASSFKPDRGTEAFFGQGTRLTVV.

This clonotype was seen at least ten times. The chain links TRBV11-2 to TRBJ1-4; 7 bases align to TRBD1. The CDR3 is 17 residues long. Germline assignment: CDR1 SGHAT and CDR2 FQNNGV. V was pared by 2 bases and J by 11 bases, with 17 bases of the junction left unmatched. CDR3 nucleotides: TGTGCCAGCAGCTTAATGGGACAGACGACGGGGGGTCTGAAACTGTTTTTT. Translation gives CASSLMGQTTGGLKLFF.

J is TRBJ2-7 and V is TRBV10-3; 7 bases agree with TRBD2. CDR1 is ENHRY and CDR2 is SYGVKD in the germline V gene. Trimming cost V 3 bases and J 0 bases; bases outside gene matches: 5. This CDR3 region has 15 residues. CDR3 sequence: CAISDSGLYSYEQYF. For the CDR3, the DNA is TGTGCCATCAGTGATAGCGGGCTATACTCCTACGAGCAGTACTTC.

This chain links TRBV4-1 with TRBJ1-3; D not resolved. The CDR3 has 17 amino acids. V lost 0 bases to trimming and J lost 0 bases, with 12 bases between them. Germline-derived CDR1 and CDR2 are MGHRA and YSYEKL. The chain's CDR3 is CASSQDTSWDSGNTIYF. DNA for the CDR3: TGCGCCAGCAGCCAAGATACTTCGTGGGACTCTGGAAACACCATATATTTT.

The V and J genes are TRBV27 and TRBJ2-2; D is undetermined. Germline-derived CDR1 and CDR2 are MNHEY and SMNVEV (reference sequence). The CDR3 is 13 residues long. V lost 3 bases to trimming and J lost 4 bases, with 6 bases between them. The CDR3 region is CASSFQGTGELFF. In DNA, the CDR3 is TGTGCCAGCAGTTTTCAAGGCACCGGGGAGCTGTTTTTT.

This clonotype was seen a few times. The chain joins TRBV4-3 to TRBJ2-1, with 10 bases matching TRBD2. The CDR3 runs 16 residues. The trim removed 0 bases at V and 12 bases at J, leaving 11 bases unmatched. Germline CDR1 reads LGHNA; CDR2 reads YSLEER. CDR3 sequence reads: CASSQDRTSGKLGQFF. For the CDR3, the DNA is TGCGCCAGCAGCCAAGATCGAACTAGCGGGAAACTCGGGCAGTTCTTC.

This clonotype was seen at least ten times. The V gene is TRBV6-5, the J gene TRBJ2-5, with D uncertain. The CDR3 contains 14 residues. Deletions cut 2 bases from V and 7 bases from J, with 14 bases between. The germline V gene encodes CDR1 MNHEY and CDR2 SVGAGI. The CDR3 spells CASSYSDGVGTQYF. The CDR3 region has the DNA TGTGCCAGCAGTTACAGCGATGGGGTTGGGACCCAGTACTTC.

The rearrangement uses TRBV7-3 and TRBJ2-1, with D possibly being TRBD1 or TRBD2 (5 bases each). The CDR3 contains 14 residues. The germline V and J ends were trimmed by 5 bases and 6 bases, with 14 bases remaining between them. Germline CDR1 is SGHTA and CDR2 is FQGTGA. This CDR3 reads CASSPGAGFNEQFF. In DNA form, the CDR3 reads TGTGCCAGCAGCCCCGGGGCAGGGTTCAATGAGCAGTTCTTC.

This rearrangement joins TRBV5-4 to TRBJ2-2; D gene uncertain. The germline V gene encodes CDR1 SGHNT and CDR2 YYREEE (reference sequence). CDR3 length: 14 residues. Trimming removed 5 bases from V and 2 bases from J, with 10 bases in between. This CDR3 is CASSYSDNTGELFF. CDR3 DNA sequence: TGTGCCAGCAGTTACTCCGATAACACCGGGGAGCTGTTTTTT.

This clonotype was counted a few times. The chain carries TRBV10-3 and TRBJ2-1, with D hard to call. Between the trimmed V and J ends, which lost 3 bases and 10 bases, there was a span of 13 bases. The CDR3 loop spans 13 amino acids. Germline V lookup: CDR1 ENHRY, CDR2 SYGVKD. The CDR3 loop is CAISESTLEEQFF. DNA for the CDR3: TGTGCCATCAGTGAATCGACGTTGGAGGAGCAGTTCTTC.

The chain is built from TRBV4-3 and TRBJ2-7; 7 positions agree with TRBD1. The V gene's germline CDR1 is LGHNA and CDR2 YSLEER. With V trimmed by 4 bases and J by 4 bases, 7 bases remained unmatched. The CDR3 sequence is 14 residues long. DNA for the CDR3: TGCGCCAGCAGCCCTACAGGGGTGGTATACGAGCAGTACTTC. Its translation is CASSPTGVVYEQYF.

The CDR3 sequence is CSVGLVAGGPNEQFF. The CDR3, as DNA: TGCAGCGTGGGACTGGTAGCGGGAGGGCCTAATGAGCAGTTCTTC. The genes are TRBV29-1 and TRBJ2-1, with TRBD2 matching 11 bases. CDR1 and CDR2 (germline): SQVTM, ANQGSEA. The CDR3 sequence is 15 residues long. The V segment lost 6 bases and the J segment 7 bases; nucleotides outside the gene matches: 11.

V gene TRBV29-1 combines with J gene TRBJ2-7, with 9 positions matching TRBD1. CDR3 length: 16 amino acids. Losses at the gene ends were 3 bases for V and 1 base for J; bases not matched to a gene: 10. The germline CDR1 and CDR2 sequences are SQVTM and ANQGSEA. The CDR3 nucleotides read TGCAGCGTTGAGTCGCCGGGACAGGGTCGGTCCTACGAGCAGTACTTC. Translated: CSVESPGQGRSYEQYF.

The table lists this clonotype with a few counts. The genes are TRBV29-1 and TRBJ2-5, with 11 positions matching TRBD1. This CDR3 has 14 residues. Losses at the gene ends were 6 bases for V and 4 bases for J; bases not matched to a gene: 7. Germline assignment: CDR1 SQVTM and CDR2 ANQGSEA. CDR3 amino acids: CSVKDRGQGETQYF. CDR3 nucleotides: TGCAGCGTCAAGGACAGGGGGCAAGGAGAGACCCAGTACTTC.

In this sample, this clonotype turned up many times. The V and J genes are TRBV13 and TRBJ1-1; tentative D call: TRBD1 (6 bases). The CDR3 spans 14 residues. Trimming removed 5 bases from V and 5 bases from J, with 15 bases in between. CDR1 PRHDT and CDR2 FYEKMQ come from the germline V gene (reference sequence). The CDR3 DNA sequence: TGTGCCAGCAGCCGTCAACAGGGAAGGACTGAAGCTTTCTTT. It codes for CASSRQQGRTEAFF.

In its sample, this clonotype was seen a few times. J is TRBJ1-2 and V is TRBV7-9; TRBD1 is a possible D gene (6 bases). Germline CDR1 reads SEHNR; CDR2 reads FQNEAQ (reference sequence). V lost 2 bases and J 2 bases, leaving 18 bases between the germline ends. CDR3 size: 17 residues. The CDR3: CASSLRETDSPNYGYTF. The DNA for the CDR3 is TGTGCCAGCAGCTTACGGGAAACGGACAGCCCGAACTATGGCTACACCTTC. Together with reference TRBV7-9 and TRBJ1-2, the CDR3 gives the full variable domain: DTGVSQNPRHKITKRGQNVTFRCDPISEHNRLYWYRQTLGQGPEFLTYFQNEAQLEKSRLLSDRFSAERPKGSFSTLEIQRTEQGDSAMYLCASSLRETDSPNYGYTFGSGTRLTVV.

The rearrangement uses TRBV4-1 and TRBJ2-3; 14 nucleotides line up with TRBD2. Per the germline V gene, CDR1 is MGHRA and CDR2 is YSYEKL. This CDR3 comprises 19 residues. With 3 bases clipped from V and 5 bases from J, the junction kept 13 bases outside the gene matches. This CDR3 reads CASSHPTLPGLAGVDTQYF. CDR3 nucleotide sequence: TGCGCCAGCAGCCACCCCACACTTCCGGGACTAGCGGGAGTAGATACGCAGTATTTT.

The chain combines TRBV7-9 with TRBJ2-6; D perhaps matches TRBD2 (6 bases). Looked up from germline, CDR1 is SEHNR and CDR2 is FQNEAQ (reference sequence). The V end lost 5 bases, the J end lost 2 bases, and 13 bases lay between the germline ends. The CDR3 spans 16 residues. The CDR3 is CASSPVEGTGANVLTF. The DNA of the CDR3 is TGTGCCAGCAGCCCAGTGGAGGGGACTGGGGCCAACGTCCTGACTTTC. Full variable domain (outside the CDR3, taken from reference TRBV7-9 and TRBJ2-6): DTGVSQNPRHKITKRGQNVTFRCDPISEHNRLYWYRQTLGQGPEFLTYFQNEAQLEKSRLLSDRFSAERPKGSFSTLEIQRTEQGDSAMYLCASSPVEGTGANVLTFGAGSRLTVL.

This clonotype has ten or more counts. This chain connects TRBV27 to TRBJ2-7; possibly TRBD1 for D (6 bases). The V gene lost 6 bases and the J gene lost 0 bases, with 9 bases spanning the gap. From germline, CDR1 is MNHEY and CDR2 SMNVEV (reference sequence). The CDR3 is 13 amino acids. The CDR3 sequence: CASRGTSSYEQYF. CDR3 nucleotides: TGTGCCAGCAGGGGGACAAGCTCCTACGAGCAGTACTTC.

This clonotype was seen more than once but under ten times. V is TRBV7-9 and J is TRBJ2-5, with 9 bases aligning to TRBD2. The ends lost 5 bases at V and 0 bases at J; junction bases unmatched: 7. The CDR3 is 16 amino acids. Germline V gene data show CDR1 as SEHNR and CDR2 as FQNEAQ (reference sequence). CDR3 residues: CASSPWTSEYQETQYF. The CDR3 DNA is TGTGCCAGCAGCCCCTGGACTAGCGAGTACCAAGAGACCCAGTACTTC.

V is TRBV2 and J is TRBJ1-5, with D perhaps matching TRBD1 (5 bases). V lost 5 bases and J lost 5, with 10 bases in between. Germline-derived CDR1 and CDR2 are SNHLY and FYNNEI. This CDR3 comprises 13 residues. The CDR3 DNA reads TGTGCCAGCAGTCCAGGCAGGGATCAGCCCCAGCATTTT. This sequence encodes CASSPGRDQPQHF.

This clonotype has a handful of counts. The chain employs TRBV15 and TRBJ2-3, with D perhaps matching TRBD2 (5 bases). Trimming took 0 bases from V and 6 from J, leaving 7 bases between them. The CDR3 consists of 13 residues. Germline CDR1 is LNHNV and CDR2 is YYDKDF (reference sequence). CDR3 region: CATSRDSGDTQYF. Written as DNA, the CDR3 is TGTGCCACCAGCAGAGATTCGGGGGATACGCAGTATTTT.

There are a few counts of this clonotype. The DNA of the CDR3 is TGTGCCAGCAGCTTCCGGACTAGCGGGACGCCTAACACCGGGGAGCTGTTTTTT. Amino acid sequence: CASSFRTSGTPNTGELFF. This rearrangement joins TRBV7-8 to TRBJ2-2; 12 nucleotides match TRBD2. J lost 2 bases, V lost 3 bases, and 7 bases had no gene match. The CDR3 contains 18 residues. Germline V gene lookup returns CDR1 SGHVS and CDR2 FQNEAQ.

This chain uses TRBV4-1 with TRBJ2-1; no reliable D call. CDR3 length equals 13 residues. The germline gives CDR1 MGHRA, CDR2 YSYEKL. V lost 3 bases and J 8 bases, leaving 11 bases between the germline ends. The CDR3 is CASSQDWGDEQFF. DNA for the CDR3: TGCGCCAGCAGCCAGGATTGGGGTGATGAGCAGTTCTTC.

V gene TRBV27 combines with J gene TRBJ1-6; TRBD1 aligns across 9 bases. The CDR3 is 14 amino acids. Germline CDR1 reads MNHEY; CDR2 reads SMNVEV (reference sequence). J was trimmed by 7 bases and V by 7 bases; bases with no gene match: 5. CDR3 DNA sequence: TGTGCCAGCAAAAGACAGGGGGAGAATTCACCCCTCCACTTT. Amino acid sequence: CASKRQGENSPLHF.

There are a few counts of this clonotype. The chain couples TRBV10-1 to TRBJ2-1, with TRBD1 as a possible D gene (7 bases). V dropped 6 bases and J dropped 6 bases, with 24 bases sitting between them. The germline CDR1 and CDR2 sequences are WNHNN and SYGVQD (reference sequence). CDR3 size: 17 residues. The CDR3 coding sequence is TGCGCCAGCAGCCCCTTCTCCGGGACAGTGGGAGGCAATGAGCAGTTCTTC. Its protein is CASSPFSGTVGGNEQFF.